This TCR beta chain was obtained from a study of PD-1 blockade in classical Hodgkin lymphoma. Time point indicated: cycle 4 day 1 (C4D1), after less than 7 weeks of nivolumab. No patient escaped relapse after autologous stem cell transplantation, and brentuximab vedotin exposure varied. CDR1 and CDR2 (germline): MNHNS, SASEGT. After removal of 1 base from V and 3 bases from J, the junction contained 4 bases not matched to a gene. CDR3 size: 16 residues. The repertoire was sequenced with immunoSEQ multiplex PCR; TCRdb's copy has only in-frame clones and lacks some. Among about 60,000 clones listed, around nine tenths were seen once.

The input for sequencing was peripheral blood mononuclear cells (PBMCs), taken before the fourth cycle of nivolumab. The chain couples TRBV6-1 to TRBJ2-7; 12 positions match TRBD2. The origin of this receptor is a human donor with classical Hodgkin lymphoma. The CDR3 sequence is CASSEEATSGSYEQYF. The CDR3 bases are TGTGCCAGCAGTGAAGAAGCGACTAGCGGGAGCTACGAGCAGTACTTC.